What follows are 14 T cell receptor beta chains derived from one specimen sequenced in a study of shared clonotypes between healthy human individuals. CD8 cells classed as naive were CD45RO-negative and positively selected for CCR7, excluding terminally differentiated effector memory CD45RA+ cells. Here immunoSEQ multiplex PCR was the method, and the copy in TCRdb shows in-frame clones only, minus some. The sample includes about 2.2 million clones, roughly 95% of them seen just once. What was sequenced was naive CD8+ T cells from PBMCs. Receptors originate from a man younger than 30 in good health. Some clones in this sample may be carry-over from other donors' samples.

The chain carries TRBV7-6 and TRBJ2-7; 7 nucleotides match TRBD2. With V trimmed by 5 bases and J by 3 bases, 7 bases remained unmatched. The CDR3 consists of 14 residues. Germline-derived CDR1 and CDR2 are SGHVS and FNYEAQ. The CDR3 DNA is TGTGCCAGCAGCCAGGGTGGGGGGGTCTACGAGCAGTACTTC. It encodes CASSQGGGVYEQYF.

This clone was seen just once. J is TRBJ1-5 and V is TRBV19, with unresolved D. V lost 4 bases to trimming and J lost 2 bases, with 12 bases between them. The CDR3 is 15 residues long. CDR1 is LNHDA, CDR2 SQIVND, per germline (reference sequence). CDR3 amino acids: CASSTFGLGNQPQHF. The DNA for the CDR3 is TGTGCCAGTAGTACTTTTGGGTTGGGCAATCAGCCCCAGCATTTT.

The chain employs TRBV11-2 and TRBJ1-2; D is unresolved. V was pared by 1 base and J by 4 bases, with 13 bases between. CDR1 is SGHAT, CDR2 FQNNGV, per germline. The CDR3 contains 15 residues. The CDR3 reads CASSLGAGETYGYTF. The CDR3 DNA is TGTGCCAGCAGCTTAGGGGCAGGAGAAACCTATGGCTACACCTTC.

As for this clone: This same CDR3 is encoded by further DNA sequences in the sample. The chain has TRBV12-5 and TRBJ1-1; no firm D call. Trimming removed 2 bases from V and 3 bases from J, with 7 bases in between. Germline V gives CDR1 LGHNT, CDR2 FRNRAP. The CDR3 totals 13 residues. This CDR3 reads CASGLSGDTEAFF. In DNA form, the CDR3 reads TGTGCTAGTGGTTTGTCGGGTGACACTGAAGCTTTCTTT.

The chain employs TRBV7-3 and TRBJ2-1; D is ambiguous. Germline CDR1 and CDR2: SGHTA and FQGTGA. The CDR3 extends over 13 amino acids. Between the trimmed V and J ends, which lost 2 bases and 5 bases, there was a span of 7 bases. The CDR3 loop is CASSLLSHNEQFF. CDR3 bases: TGTGCCAGCAGCTTACTATCGCACAATGAGCAGTTCTTC.

In the case of this clone: One end of the junction is discordant with germline, which a read error may explain. V and J are TRBV28 and TRBJ2-2; TRBD2 matches 9 bases. The CDR3 has 16 residues. The germline gives CDR1 MDHEN, CDR2 SYDVKM. The CDR3 region is CAGSLGGRGSAGELFF. The CDR3 DNA sequence: TGTGCCGGCAGTTTAGGCGGGAGGGGCTCGGCCGGGGAGCTGTTTTTT.

The rearrangement joins TRBV7-9 to TRBJ2-5; 9 bases are a match to TRBD1. The J call may be incorrect, as the DNA end agrees better with TRBJ2-7. This CDR3 has 14 amino acids. CDR1 and CDR2 from the germline V gene are SEHNR and FQNEAQ (reference sequence). CDR3 sequence: CASSPPGQGNEQYF. DNA for the CDR3: TGTGCCAGCAGCCCCCCGGGACAGGGAAACGAGCAGTACTTC.

Worth noting for this clone: The same CDR3 also results from other DNA sequences found in this sample. The rearrangement uses TRBV9 and TRBJ2-2; no clear D. The germline V and J ends were trimmed by 0 bases and 1 base, with 4 bases remaining between them. Looked up from germline, CDR1 is SGDLS and CDR2 is YYNGEE. The CDR3 is 14 residues long. This chain's CDR3 is CASSVAGNTGELFF. CDR3 coding DNA: TGTGCCAGCAGCGTAGCAGGGAACACCGGGGAGCTGTTTTTT.

This sequence joins TRBV6-5 and TRBJ2-1, with 7 bases aligning to TRBD2. The V gene end was trimmed by 4 bases and the J gene end by 10 bases; junction bases not matched to a gene: 10. CDR1 and CDR2 from the germline V gene are MNHEY and SVGAGI. The CDR3 has 14 amino acids. The CDR3 sequence: CASSFSQRDFEQFF. CDR3 coding DNA: TGTGCCAGCAGTTTTTCGCAGCGGGATTTCGAGCAGTTCTTC.

This clone came up once. This chain links TRBV28 with TRBJ2-4; TRBD1 matches at 11 bases. Germline CDR1 reads MDHEN; CDR2 reads SYDVKM. The V gene end was trimmed by 5 bases and the J gene end by 7 bases; junction bases not matched to a gene: 4. This CDR3 spans 14 amino acids. This CDR3 is CASSLRDRGNIQYF. Written as DNA, the CDR3 is TGTGCCAGCAGTCTCCGGGACAGGGGGAACATTCAGTACTTC. The entire variable domain, with the rest obtained from reference TRBV28 and TRBJ2-4, is as follows: DVKVTQSSRYLVKRTGEKVFLECVQDMDHENMFWYRQDPGLGLRLIYFSYDVKMKEKGDIPEGYSVSREKKERFSLILESASTNQTSMYLCASSLRDRGNIQYFGAGTRLSVL.

This clone was recorded a few times. The chain joins TRBV7-3 to TRBJ1-1; 8 bases agree with TRBD1. Losses at the gene ends were 6 bases for V and 5 bases for J; bases not matched to a gene: 8. CDR1 and CDR2 (germline): SGHTA, FQGTGA. This CDR3 has 14 amino acids. The CDR3 spells CASSPTGAKTEAFF. The CDR3 nucleotides read TGTGCCAGCAGTCCGACAGGGGCCAAGACTGAAGCTTTCTTT.

The chain joins TRBV27 to TRBJ2-1; D call uncertain. This CDR3 spans 14 amino acids. Germline loops: CDR1 MNHEY, CDR2 SMNVEV (reference sequence). With 0 bases removed from V and 6 bases from J, the gap between germline ends came to 9 bases. In DNA, the CDR3 is TGTGCCAGCAGTTTATCGGCACTTAGCAATGAGCAGTTCTTC. Amino acids: CASSLSALSNEQFF.

This rearrangement joins TRBV18 to TRBJ2-2; TRBD2 matches at 7 bases. Trimming at V came to 3 bases and at J to 3 bases, leaving 10 bases not matched to a gene. The CDR3 contains 17 residues. CDR1 and CDR2 (germline): KGHSH, LQKENI. CDR3 DNA: TGTGCCAGCTCACCCTCGAGGACTAGTCCAGACACCGGGGAGCTGTTTTTT. Protein product: CASSPSRTSPDTGELFF.

About this clone: One end of the junction is discordant with germline, which a read error may explain. This sequence joins TRBV7-8 and TRBJ2-7, with 7 bases lining up with TRBD2. This CDR3 comprises 15 residues. Germline CDR1 reads SGHVS; CDR2 reads FQNEAQ. The CDR3, as DNA: TGTGCCAGCGGCTTAGGGGCTGGCGGGAGTTACGAGCAGTACTTC. This gives the protein CASGLGAGGSYEQYF.